The 28 T cell receptor beta chains below were found in one sample sequenced in a study of blood T cells in healthy people across ages. The use of a sample-barcoded 5' primer and a J-beta primer mix characterized a second PCR of roughly 6 to 11 cycles. TCRdb passed the 5' RACE reads through MiXCR, listing each CDR3 protein once. The sample lists approximately 770,000 distinct CDR3 sequences; roughly 60% were seen once. Input material: blood. These receptors all come from a man between 25 and 39 years old in good health.

The genes are TRBV7-9 and TRBJ2-7; D may be TRBD2 (7 bases). CDR1 is SEHNR, CDR2 FQNEAQ, per germline (reference sequence). The CDR3 covers 13 residues. The germline V and J ends were trimmed by 5 bases and 6 bases, with 14 bases remaining between them. CDR3 sequence reads: CASSVGGVSEQYF. CDR3 nucleotides: TGTGCCAGCAGCGTAGGGGGGGTCTCCGAGCAGTACTTC.

This clonotype was seen just once. This chain joins TRBV4-1 and TRBJ2-7, with D possibly matching TRBD1 (5 bases). The germline V gene encodes CDR1 MGHRA and CDR2 YSYEKL. V lost 1 base to trimming and J lost 6 bases, with 13 bases between them. The CDR3 contains 14 residues. CDR3 bases: TGCGCCAGCAGCCAAGGACAGTTACTCTCCGAGCAGTACTTC. It specifies CASSQGQLLSEQYF.

In its sample, this clonotype was seen a few times. The V call is TRBV27, the J call TRBJ2-5; D may be TRBD1 or TRBD2 (6 bases each). Trimming pared 6 bases from V and 11 bases from J, leaving 22 bases between. The CDR3 loop spans 14 amino acids. CDR1 MNHEY and CDR2 SMNVEV come from the germline V gene (reference sequence). The CDR3 sequence: CASRLGGAYNEQYF. CDR3 DNA sequence: TGTGCCAGCAGGCTGGGGGGCGCCTACAATGAGCAGTACTTC.

The chain joins TRBV29-1 to TRBJ2-1; no firm D call. Germline CDR1 and CDR2: SQVTM and ANQGSEA. Trimming pared 5 bases from V and 9 bases from J, leaving 8 bases between. The length of the CDR3 is 10 residues. The CDR3 region has the DNA TGCAGCGTTTGGCTGAGTGAGCAGTTCTTC. Its protein is CSVWLSEQFF.

The V and J genes are TRBV3-1 and TRBJ2-7; perhaps TRBD2 as D (6 bases). Germline V CDR1 and CDR2: LGHDT, YNNKEL (reference sequence). The CDR3 runs 13 residues. The V and J ends lost 2 bases and 5 bases respectively, with 10 bases between them. CDR3 in DNA: TGTGCCAGCAGCCAAAACCGGGGGAACGAGCAGTACTTC. It translates to CASSQNRGNEQYF.

V gene TRBV9 combines with J gene TRBJ2-7; 7 positions agree with TRBD1. J lost 2 bases, V lost 3 bases, and 8 bases had no gene match. This CDR3 comprises 15 residues. The germline CDR1 and CDR2 sequences are SGDLS and YYNGEE. CDR3 DNA: TGTGCCAGCAGCGAGGGAAGGGGGCATGCCTACGAGCAGTACTTC. As protein: CASSEGRGHAYEQYF.

Turning to this clonotype: At one boundary the junction diverges from the germline segment, which might be a read error. The CDR3 reads CAGSLATATDTQYF. The CDR3 DNA reads as TGTGCCGGCAGTTTAGCTACAGCAACAGATACGCAGTATTTT. The chain combines TRBV12-3 or TRBV12-4 with TRBJ2-3, with unresolved D. CDR3 length equals 14 residues.

V usage is TRBV3-1 and J usage is TRBJ2-7; D gene uncertain. Germline V gene data show CDR1 as LGHDT and CDR2 as YNNKEL (reference sequence). The CDR3 extends over 10 amino acids. Trimming cost V 0 bases and J 6 bases, with 0 bases left between them. In nucleotides, the CDR3 is TGTGCCAGCAGCCAAGACGAGCAGTACTTC. Amino acids: CASSQDEQYF.

This clonotype was seen a few times. This chain joins TRBV27 and TRBJ2-7; possible D gene TRBD2, 6 bases. Judging by the DNA end, TRBJ2-1 fits better; the J call may be wrong. There are 14 residues in the CDR3. Germline loops: CDR1 MNHEY, CDR2 SMNVEV (reference sequence). CDR3 region: CASGYKRTGDEQFF. The DNA of the CDR3 is TGTGCCAGCGGCTACAAACGGACGGGGGATGAGCAGTTCTTC.

The V gene is TRBV11-1, the J gene TRBJ2-1; no clear D. Trimming shortened V by 4 bases and J by 0 bases, and 22 bases separated the two germline ends. The CDR3 runs 19 residues. CDR1 is SGHAT, CDR2 FQDESV, per germline (reference sequence). The CDR3 DNA is TGTGCCAGCAGCTCCCTCTACGGACCAGAGGAGAGCTCCTACAATGAGCAGTTCTTC. Residues: CASSSLYGPEESSYNEQFF.

This clonotype was seen just once. One junction end does not reproduce the germline sequence, and a read error may be involved. The chain carries TRBV11-2 and TRBJ2-3, with 10 bases matching TRBD2. The germline CDR1 and CDR2 sequences are SGHAT and FQNNGV. The CDR3 spans 19 residues. The CDR3 spells CASSLGRLAGAQSTDTRYF. CDR3 DNA sequence: TGTGCCAGCAGCTTGGGTCGTCTAGCGGGGGCCCAAAGCACAGATACGCGGTATTTT.

This clonotype was picked up one time. The gene calls are TRBV6-1 and TRBJ2-7, with unresolved D. The J call may be incorrect, as the DNA end agrees better with TRBJ2-5. The CDR3 loop spans 13 amino acids. The germline V gene encodes CDR1 MNHNS and CDR2 SASEGT. CDR3 in DNA: TGTGCCAGCCGTGTGGTAAGAGAAGAGACCCAGTACTTC. Protein sequence: CASRVVREETQYF.

The chain has TRBV7-2 and TRBJ2-7, with 8 nucleotides matching TRBD2. Trimming cost V 3 bases and J 10 bases; bases outside gene matches: 2. Germline values: CDR1 SGHTA, CDR2 FQGNSA. CDR3 size: 11 residues. CDR3 amino acids: CASSLGLVQYF. The CDR3 region has the DNA TGTGCCAGCAGCTTGGGACTAGTTCAGTACTTC.

The rearrangement links TRBV7-2 to TRBJ2-1; no firm D call. CDR1 is SGHTA, CDR2 FQGNSA, per germline. The CDR3 runs to 13 residues. Trimming cost V 3 bases and J 8 bases, with 11 bases left between them. Here the CDR3 reads CASSFWSGYEQFF. CDR3 sequence (DNA): TGTGCCAGCAGCTTTTGGTCGGGCTATGAGCAGTTCTTC.

Note on this clonotype: With a much larger clone just one base away, this may be a read error. The chain has TRBV7-2 and TRBJ2-7; 11 nucleotides agree with TRBD1. The CDR3 runs 15 residues. Germline V gene data show CDR1 as SGHTA and CDR2 as FQGNSA. The chain's CDR3 is CANSSRTGGREEQYF. In DNA form, the CDR3 reads TGTGCCAACAGCTCCCGGACAGGGGGCCGTGAGGAGCAGTACTTC.

The rearrangement uses TRBV20-1 and TRBJ2-1; a weak D match, TRBD1 (6 bases). CDR1 and CDR2 from the germline V gene are DFQATT and SNEGSKA (reference sequence). The length of the CDR3 is 15 residues. The V gene lost 4 bases and the J gene lost 3 bases, with 16 bases spanning the gap. The CDR3 DNA follows: TGCAGTGCTATAATAGGGGGTTACTACTACAATGAGCAGTTCTTC. Its translation is CSAIIGGYYYNEQFF.

The gene calls are TRBV7-3 and TRBJ2-1, with TRBD2 matching 13 bases. The CDR3 sequence is 15 residues long. With V trimmed by 4 bases and J by 9 bases, 6 bases remained unmatched. CDR1 SGHTA and CDR2 FQGTGA come from the germline V gene. In DNA, the CDR3 is TGTGCCAGCAGCTCGGGACTAGCGGGATGGGGTGAGCAGTTCTTC. The encoded protein is CASSSGLAGWGEQFF. The variable domain in full, with the rest retrieved from reference TRBV7-3 and TRBJ2-1, is GAGVSQTPSNKVTEKGKYVELRCDPISGHTALYWYRQSLGQGPEFLIYFQGTGAADDSGLPNDRFFAVRPEGSVSTLKIQRTERGDSAVYLCASSSGLAGWGEQFFGPGTRLTVL.

In this sample, this clonotype turned up a few times. This chain's CDR3 is CASSTLGLAGREQFF. In DNA form, the CDR3 reads TGTGCCAGCAGCACACTTGGACTAGCGGGGCGGGAGCAGTTCTTC. The chain uses TRBV7-9 and TRBJ2-1; 12 positions match TRBD2. The CDR3 has 15 residues. Germline V CDR1 and CDR2: SEHNR, FQNEAQ (reference sequence). The trim removed 5 bases at V and 10 bases at J, leaving 9 bases unmatched.

V is TRBV29-1 and J is TRBJ1-2; D is perhaps TRBD1 (6 bases). This CDR3 spans 13 amino acids. Trimming left V 3 bases short and J 6 bases short, with 14 bases between. In germline, CDR1 is SQVTM, CDR2 ANQGSEA. The CDR3 sequence is CSVERTGLHGYTF. The CDR3 bases are TGCAGCGTTGAGAGAACAGGGCTCCATGGCTACACCTTC.

The chain joins TRBV20-1 to TRBJ2-5; 9 bases line up with TRBD2. The germline gives CDR1 DFQATT, CDR2 SNEGSKA (reference sequence). Trimming took 6 bases from V and 5 from J; bases not matched to a gene: 4. This CDR3 comprises 12 residues. The CDR3 region is CSAPSGGETQYF. The DNA for the CDR3 is TGCAGTGCACCGAGCGGGGGGGAGACCCAGTACTTC.

V is TRBV7-2 and J is TRBJ2-3, with no clear D. The V end was cut by 4 bases, the J end by 2 bases, with 13 bases between. Per germline, CDR1 SGHTA and CDR2 FQGNSA. There are 15 residues in the CDR3. For the CDR3, the DNA is TGTGCCAGCAGCTACCCCACGTACGACACAGATACGCAGTATTTT. Translation: CASSYPTYDTDTQYF.

V gene TRBV29-1 combines with J gene TRBJ1-2; 12 bases match TRBD1. This CDR3 has 11 amino acids. Germline V CDR1 and CDR2: SQVTM, ANQGSEA. The trim removed 6 bases at V and 7 bases at J, leaving 0 bases unmatched. CDR3 protein: CSVGQGAGYTF. The CDR3, as DNA: TGCAGCGTGGGACAGGGGGCTGGCTACACCTTC.

This chain's CDR3 is CASSSPGHLAKNIQYF. The CDR3 bases are TGTGCCAGCAGTTCCCCGGGACATTTAGCCAAAAACATTCAGTACTTC. This rearrangement joins TRBV28 to TRBJ2-7, with D tentatively TRBD1 (6 bases). The J call may not be correct, given that the DNA end is closer to TRBJ2-4. In germline, CDR1 is MDHEN, CDR2 SYDVKM. The CDR3 consists of 16 residues.

This chain uses TRBV28 with TRBJ2-5, with D maybe TRBD1 (5 bases). The DNA end lines up better with TRBJ2-7; the J call may be wrong. CDR3 length: 12 residues. Germline CDR1 MDHEN, CDR2 SYDVKM. The CDR3 sequence is CASSQTVSEQYF. The CDR3 DNA reads TGTGCCAGCAGCCAGACAGTATCCGAGCAGTACTTC.

A remark on this clonotype: The junction and the germline gene differ at one end; a read error may be behind it. The V and J genes are TRBV2 and TRBJ2-7; D unclear. The DNA end lines up better with TRBJ2-5; the J call may be wrong. Germline assignment: CDR1 SNHLY and CDR2 FYNNEI. The CDR3 is 12 residues long. The CDR3 bases are TGTGCCAGAAGTGACCTATCGGAGACCCAGTACTTC. Amino acids: CARSDLSETQYF.

The chain combines TRBV4-3 with TRBJ2-7; 9 nucleotides line up with TRBD2. Trimming removed 0 bases from V and 3 bases from J; junction bases left unmatched: 9. CDR1 is LGHNA and CDR2 is YSLEER in the germline V gene. CDR3 size: 17 residues. In DNA form, the CDR3 reads TGCGCCAGCAGCCAAGACGTAGGGACTAGCATCGACTACGAGCAGTACTTC. Translated, it gives CASSQDVGTSIDYEQYF.

This sequence joins TRBV6-1 and TRBJ2-1; D is uncertain. The J call may be wrong; the DNA end is better matched by TRBJ2-7. CDR1 MNHNS and CDR2 SASEGT come from the germline V gene. The CDR3 spans 14 residues. The CDR3 DNA is TGTGCCAGCAGTGAATCGTCTGCAACCTACGAGCAGTACTTC. Amino acid sequence: CASSESSATYEQYF.

At least ten counts were recorded for this clonotype. The rearrangement uses TRBV7-9 and TRBJ2-5, with D possibly matching TRBD1 (6 bases). The CDR3 covers 14 residues. Trimming left V 5 bases short and J 1 base short, with 11 bases between. Germline assignment: CDR1 SEHNR and CDR2 FQNEAQ (reference sequence). In DNA form, the CDR3 reads TGTGCCAGCAGCCTCGGGACAATCCAAGAGACCCAGTACTTC. It codes for CASSLGTIQETQYF.